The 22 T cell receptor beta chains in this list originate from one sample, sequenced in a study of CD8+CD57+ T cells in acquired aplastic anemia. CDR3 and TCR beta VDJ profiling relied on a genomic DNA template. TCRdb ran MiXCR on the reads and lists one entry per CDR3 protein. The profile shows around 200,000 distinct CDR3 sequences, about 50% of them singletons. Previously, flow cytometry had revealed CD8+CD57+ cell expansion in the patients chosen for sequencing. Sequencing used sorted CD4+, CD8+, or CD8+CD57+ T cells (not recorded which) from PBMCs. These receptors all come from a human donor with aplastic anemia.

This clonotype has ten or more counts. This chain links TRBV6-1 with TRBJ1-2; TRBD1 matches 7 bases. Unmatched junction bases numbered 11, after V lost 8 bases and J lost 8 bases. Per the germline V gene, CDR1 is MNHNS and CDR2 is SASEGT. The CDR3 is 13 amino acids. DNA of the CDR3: TGTGCCAGCCGCCTCGACAGGGCACGGGGCTACACCTTC. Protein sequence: CASRLDRARGYTF.

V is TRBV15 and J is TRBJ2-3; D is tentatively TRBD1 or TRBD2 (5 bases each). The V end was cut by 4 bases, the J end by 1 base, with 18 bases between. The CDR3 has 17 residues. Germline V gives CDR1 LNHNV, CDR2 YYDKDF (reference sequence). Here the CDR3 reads CATSTSDLGDGTDTQYF. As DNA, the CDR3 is TGTGCCACCAGCACCAGTGACTTGGGGGATGGCACAGATACGCAGTATTTT.

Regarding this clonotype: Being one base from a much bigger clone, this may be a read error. The CDR3 spells CASSYLQGPCEQYF. CDR3 nucleotides: TGTGCCAGCAGTTACCTCCAGGGACCTTGCGAGCAGTACTTC. The rearrangement uses TRBV6-2 or TRBV6-3 and TRBJ2-7; D possibly matches TRBD1 or TRBD2 (5 bases each). Trimming removed 2 bases at V and 6 bases at J, with 14 bases between. The CDR3 runs to 14 residues. Germline values: CDR1 MNHEY, CDR2 SVGEGT.

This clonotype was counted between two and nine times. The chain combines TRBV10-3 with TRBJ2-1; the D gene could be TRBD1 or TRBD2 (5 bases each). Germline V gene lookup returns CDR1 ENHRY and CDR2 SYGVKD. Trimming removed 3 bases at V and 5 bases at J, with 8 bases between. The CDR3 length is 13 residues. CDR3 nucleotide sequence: TGTGCCATCAGTGACGGGACGAACAATGAGCAGTTCTTC. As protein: CAISDGTNNEQFF.

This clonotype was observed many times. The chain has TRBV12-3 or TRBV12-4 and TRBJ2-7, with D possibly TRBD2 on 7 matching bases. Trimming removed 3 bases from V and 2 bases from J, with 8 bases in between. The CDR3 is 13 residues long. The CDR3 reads CASSFGGPYEQYF. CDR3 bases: TGTGCCAGCAGTTTCGGGGGGCCCTACGAGCAGTACTTC.

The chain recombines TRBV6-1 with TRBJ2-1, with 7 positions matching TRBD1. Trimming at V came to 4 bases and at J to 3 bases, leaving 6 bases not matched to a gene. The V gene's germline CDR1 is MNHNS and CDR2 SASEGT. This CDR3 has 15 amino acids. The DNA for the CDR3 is TGTGCCAGCAGTGTTGGGCGGACAGGCTACAATGAGCAGTTCTTC. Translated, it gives CASSVGRTGYNEQFF.

CDR3: CASSANINTEAFF. Here the CDR3 DNA reads TGTGCCAGTAGCGCCAACATAAACACTGAAGCTTTCTTT. The gene calls are TRBV19 and TRBJ1-1; D unresolved. Between the trimmed V and J ends, which lost 6 bases and 2 bases, there was a span of 10 bases. Germline V gene lookup returns CDR1 LNHDA and CDR2 SQIVND (reference sequence). The CDR3 covers 13 residues.

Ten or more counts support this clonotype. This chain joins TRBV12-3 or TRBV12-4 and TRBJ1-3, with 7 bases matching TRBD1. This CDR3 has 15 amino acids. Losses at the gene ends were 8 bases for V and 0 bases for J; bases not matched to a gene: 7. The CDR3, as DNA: TGTGCCAGCCTGCAGGGACAGTACTCTGGAAACACCATATATTTT. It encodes CASLQGQYSGNTIYF.

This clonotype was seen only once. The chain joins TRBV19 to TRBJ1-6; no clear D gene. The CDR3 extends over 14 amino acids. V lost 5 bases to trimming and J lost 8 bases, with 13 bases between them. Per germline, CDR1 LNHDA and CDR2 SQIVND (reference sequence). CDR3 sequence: CASSLFERDSPLHF. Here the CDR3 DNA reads TGTGCCAGTAGTCTTTTTGAGAGGGATTCACCCCTCCACTTT.

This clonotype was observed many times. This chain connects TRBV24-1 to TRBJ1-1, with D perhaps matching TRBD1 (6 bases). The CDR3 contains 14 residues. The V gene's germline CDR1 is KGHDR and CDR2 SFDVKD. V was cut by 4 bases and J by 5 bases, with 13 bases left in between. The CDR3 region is CATSDSGTLTEAFF. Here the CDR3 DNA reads TGTGCCACCAGTGACTCCGGGACACTAACTGAAGCTTTCTTT.

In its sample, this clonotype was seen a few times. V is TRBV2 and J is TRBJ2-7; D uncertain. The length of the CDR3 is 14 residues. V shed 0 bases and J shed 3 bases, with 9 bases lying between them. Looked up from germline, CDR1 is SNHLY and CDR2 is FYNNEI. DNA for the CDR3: TGTGCCAGCAGTGAAGCTCCCCTCAACTACGAGCAGTACTTC. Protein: CASSEAPLNYEQYF.

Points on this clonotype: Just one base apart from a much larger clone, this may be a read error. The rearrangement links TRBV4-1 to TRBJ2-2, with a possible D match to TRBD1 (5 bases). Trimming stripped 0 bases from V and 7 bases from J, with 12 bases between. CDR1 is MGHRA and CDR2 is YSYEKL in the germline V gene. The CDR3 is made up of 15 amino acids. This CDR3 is CASSQEDTDVGELFF. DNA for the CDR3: TGCGCCAGCAGCCAAGAGGACACGGACGTCGGGGAGCTGTTTTTT.

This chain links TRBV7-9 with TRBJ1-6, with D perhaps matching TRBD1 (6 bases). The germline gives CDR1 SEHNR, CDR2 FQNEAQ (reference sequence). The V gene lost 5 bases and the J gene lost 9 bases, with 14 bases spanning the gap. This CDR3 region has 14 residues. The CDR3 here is CASSPTGRSSPLHF. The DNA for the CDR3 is TGTGCCAGCAGCCCTACAGGGAGGAGTTCACCCCTCCACTTT.

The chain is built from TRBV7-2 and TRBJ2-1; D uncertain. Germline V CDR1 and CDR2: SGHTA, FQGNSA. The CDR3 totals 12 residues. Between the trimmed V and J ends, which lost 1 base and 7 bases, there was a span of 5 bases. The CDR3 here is CASSLDPNEQFF. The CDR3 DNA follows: TGTGCCAGCAGCTTAGACCCGAATGAGCAGTTCTTC.

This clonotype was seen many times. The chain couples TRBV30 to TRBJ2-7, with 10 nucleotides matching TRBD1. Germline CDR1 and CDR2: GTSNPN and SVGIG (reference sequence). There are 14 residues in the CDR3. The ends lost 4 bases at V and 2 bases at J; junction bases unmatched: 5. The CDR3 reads CAWTRQGAAYEQYF. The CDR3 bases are TGTGCCTGGACGCGACAGGGGGCGGCCTACGAGCAGTACTTC.

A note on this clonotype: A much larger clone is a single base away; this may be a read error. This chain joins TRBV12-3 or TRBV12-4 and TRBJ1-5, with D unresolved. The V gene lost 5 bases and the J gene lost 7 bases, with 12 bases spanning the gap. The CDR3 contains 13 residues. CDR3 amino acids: CASSHRLPQPQHF. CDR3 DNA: TGTGCCAGCAGTCATCGATTGCCCCAGCCCCAGCATTTT.

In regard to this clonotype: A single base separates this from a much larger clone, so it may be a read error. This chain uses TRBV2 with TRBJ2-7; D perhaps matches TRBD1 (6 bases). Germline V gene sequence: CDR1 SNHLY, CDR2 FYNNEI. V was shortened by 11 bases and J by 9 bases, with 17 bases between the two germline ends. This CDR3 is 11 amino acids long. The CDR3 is CAVIRGEGQYF. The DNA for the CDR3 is TGTGCCGTAATCAGGGGAGAAGGGCAGTACTTC.

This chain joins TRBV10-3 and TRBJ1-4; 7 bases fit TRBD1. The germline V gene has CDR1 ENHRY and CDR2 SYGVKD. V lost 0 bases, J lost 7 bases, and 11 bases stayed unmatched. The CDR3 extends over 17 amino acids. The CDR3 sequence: CAISESQGQALVEKLFF. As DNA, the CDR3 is TGTGCCATCAGTGAGTCGCAAGGACAGGCCTTAGTTGAAAAACTGTTTTTT.

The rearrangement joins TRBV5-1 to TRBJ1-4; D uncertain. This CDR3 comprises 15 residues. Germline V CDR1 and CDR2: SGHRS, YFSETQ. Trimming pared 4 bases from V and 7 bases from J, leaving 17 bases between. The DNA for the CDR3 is TGCGCCAGCAGCCCCGTAGGCAGTACAAGTGAAAAACTGTTTTTT. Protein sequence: CASSPVGSTSEKLFF.

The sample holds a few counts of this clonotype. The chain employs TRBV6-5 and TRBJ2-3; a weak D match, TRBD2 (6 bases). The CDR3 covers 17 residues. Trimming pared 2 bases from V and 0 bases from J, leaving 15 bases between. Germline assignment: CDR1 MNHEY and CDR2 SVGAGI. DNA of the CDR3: TGTGCCAGCAGTTACGGTCCCGCCGGAGGGAGCACAGATACGCAGTATTTT. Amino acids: CASSYGPAGGSTDTQYF.

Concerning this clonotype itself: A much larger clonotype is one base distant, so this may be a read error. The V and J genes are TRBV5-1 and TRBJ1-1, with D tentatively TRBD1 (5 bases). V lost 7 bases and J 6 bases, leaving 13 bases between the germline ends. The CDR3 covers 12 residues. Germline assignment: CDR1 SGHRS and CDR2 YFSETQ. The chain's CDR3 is CASGQGEAEAFF. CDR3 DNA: TGCGCCAGCGGCCAAGGGGAGGCTGAAGCTTTCTTT.

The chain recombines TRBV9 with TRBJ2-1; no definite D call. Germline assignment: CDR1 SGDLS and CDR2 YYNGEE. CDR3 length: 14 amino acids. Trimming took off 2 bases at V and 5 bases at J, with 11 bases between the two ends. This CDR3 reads CASSVTTPHNEQFF. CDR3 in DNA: TGTGCCAGCAGCGTCACGACCCCACACAATGAGCAGTTCTTC.